This T cell receptor beta chain was observed in a study of blood T cell repertoires in COVID-19. Only in-frame clones appear in the TCRdb table, and some are missing; sequencing was by immunoSEQ multiplex PCR. Among around 270,000 clones listed, roughly nine tenths were seen once. With 5 bases removed from V and 4 bases from J, the gap between germline ends came to 6 bases. The CDR3 consists of 13 residues. From germline, CDR1 is LNHDA and CDR2 SQIVND (reference sequence). This TCR derives from a man aged 40-49 years who had recovered from COVID-19. The specimen sequenced was peripheral blood. The V call is TRBV19, the J call TRBJ1-6; D is uncertain. CDR3 in amino acids: CASSPEYNSPLHF. The DNA of the CDR3 is TGTGCCAGTAGTCCGGAGTATAATTCACCCCTCCACTTT.